The 18 T cell receptor beta chains listed next were all sequenced from one sample in a study of graft-versus-host responses after intestinal transplantation. The repertoire was sequenced with immunoSEQ multiplex PCR; TCRdb's copy has only in-frame clones and lacks some. The sample contains 12,000 or so clones, 80% to 85% of which appear only once. The sequencing here drew on PBMCs, taken approximately 490 days after intestinal transplant. Receptors originate from a human patient who received an intestinal transplant, so some T cells may come from the graft donor.

This clone has just one count. The CDR3 DNA reads as TGTGCCAGCAGTGACGGGACTAGCGGGGCCGGGGAGCTGTTTTTT. The encoded protein is CASSDGTSGAGELFF. The chain joins TRBV6-4 to TRBJ2-2; TRBD2 aligns across 13 bases. Germline CDR1 and CDR2: MRHNA and SNTAGT. The CDR3 is made up of 15 amino acids. V lost 2 bases to trimming and J lost 6 bases; unmatched junction nucleotides: 0.

The chain's CDR3 is CASSAGTGMNQPQHF. CDR3 in DNA: TGTGCCAGCAGCGCCGGGACAGGGATGAATCAGCCCCAGCATTTT. The chain couples TRBV7-2 to TRBJ1-5, with 9 bases identical to TRBD1. After removal of 5 bases from V and 4 bases from J, the junction contained 6 bases not matched to a gene. This CDR3 spans 15 amino acids. CDR1 and CDR2 from the germline V gene are SGHTA and FQGNSA.

The rearrangement uses TRBV29-1 and TRBJ2-7; 9 bases are shared with TRBD1. Trimming removed 6 bases from V and 4 bases from J; junction bases left unmatched: 7. This CDR3 comprises 13 residues. CDR1 is SQVTM, CDR2 ANQGSEA, per germline. CDR3 DNA sequence: TGCAGCGTGCCCGGGACAGGGTTATACGAGCAGTACTTC. As protein: CSVPGTGLYEQYF.

The genes are TRBV11-1 and TRBJ2-7; D remains unclear. The CDR3 consists of 12 residues. CDR1 is SGHAT, CDR2 FQDESV, per germline (reference sequence). The germline V and J ends were trimmed by 5 bases and 3 bases, with 8 bases remaining between them. CDR3 DNA: TGTGCCAGCAGCAAGGAGTTCTACGAGCAGTACTTC. Its translation: CASSKEFYEQYF.

This chain connects TRBV6-1 to TRBJ1-5, with D perhaps TRBD1 (6 bases). This CDR3 comprises 13 residues. The V gene lost 5 bases and the J gene lost 5 bases, with 10 bases spanning the gap. Per germline, CDR1 MNHNS and CDR2 SASEGT. This chain's CDR3 is CASSWGADQPQHF. CDR3 nucleotides: TGTGCCAGCAGTTGGGGGGCTGATCAGCCCCAGCATTTT.

CDR3 residues: CASSQNSLQGSPLHF. CDR3 nucleotide sequence: TGCGCCAGCAGCCAGAACTCCCTACAGGGGTCACCCCTCCACTTT. This chain joins TRBV5-1 and TRBJ1-6; TRBD1 aligns across 7 bases. The junction had 11 bases not matched to a gene; V was cut back by 4 bases and J by 10 bases. The CDR3 sequence is 15 residues long. Looked up from germline, CDR1 is SGHRS and CDR2 is YFSETQ.

The chain has TRBV10-3 and TRBJ2-7; D is ambiguous. The CDR3 is 13 residues long. The V gene's germline CDR1 is ENHRY and CDR2 SYGVKD. The germline V and J ends were trimmed by 4 bases and 5 bases, with 12 bases remaining between them. CDR3 DNA: TGTGCCATCAGTGTTTTTAGCCGCGACGAGCAGTACTTC. Amino acid sequence: CAISVFSRDEQYF.

The genes are TRBV11-1 and TRBJ1-2; 7 bases map to TRBD1. The V gene's germline CDR1 is SGHAT and CDR2 FQDESV (reference sequence). This CDR3 is 14 amino acids long. V shed 1 base, J shed 5 bases, and the junction held 4 bases outside the gene matches. The CDR3: CASSLVTGYYGYTF. The DNA for the CDR3 is TGTGCCAGCAGCTTAGTGACAGGGTATTATGGCTACACCTTC. Full variable domain (rest looked up from reference TRBV11-1 and TRBJ1-2): EAEVAQSPRYKITEKSQAVAFWCDPISGHATLYWYRQILGQGPELLVQFQDESVVDDSQLPKDRFSAERLKGVDSTLKIQPAELGDSAMYLCASSLVTGYYGYTFGSGTRLTVV.

The chain links TRBV5-1 to TRBJ2-7; 8 positions agree with TRBD2. Losses at the gene ends were 0 bases for V and 3 bases for J; bases not matched to a gene: 5. Germline loops: CDR1 SGHRS, CDR2 YFSETQ. This CDR3 spans 15 amino acids. This CDR3 reads CASSLGRAGGYEQYF. The CDR3 bases are TGCGCCAGCAGCTTGGGTCGCGCGGGGGGCTACGAGCAGTACTTC.

The V gene is TRBV18, the J gene TRBJ1-5, with 7 bases that match TRBD1. V gave up 4 bases and J gave up 0 bases; unmatched junction bases: 6. CDR3 size: 16 residues. Germline V gene sequence: CDR1 KGHSH, CDR2 LQKENI. The CDR3 region is CASSRGQPYSNQPQHF. The CDR3 coding sequence is TGTGCCAGCTCACGGGGACAGCCTTATAGCAATCAGCCCCAGCATTTT.

This CDR3 is CASSLGSGSGNEQFF. CDR3 DNA: TGTGCCAGCAGCTTAGGTAGCGGGAGTGGCAATGAGCAGTTCTTC. This chain links TRBV11-3 with TRBJ2-1, with 9 bases identical to TRBD2. The CDR3 is 15 amino acids. Germline assignment: CDR1 SGHNT and CDR2 YENEEA. Unmatched junction bases numbered 4, after V lost 1 base and J lost 6 bases.

The chain joins TRBV29-1 to TRBJ2-3; 12 positions agree with TRBD2. The J segment lost 1 base and the V segment lost 6 bases, leaving 2 bases of the junction unmatched. The CDR3 covers 14 residues. CDR1 SQVTM and CDR2 ANQGSEA come from the germline V gene. Here the CDR3 DNA reads TGCAGCGTCCGACTAGCGGGAGGCACAGATACGCAGTATTTT. It yields the protein CSVRLAGGTDTQYF.

The rearrangement joins TRBV5-1 to TRBJ2-7, with D perhaps matching TRBD1 (6 bases). The CDR3 has 16 residues. Trimming cost V 4 bases and J 4 bases, with 21 bases left between them. Germline CDR1 SGHRS, CDR2 YFSETQ. CDR3 sequence (DNA): TGCGCCAGCAGCCAGGGGCCTTGGGGCCGGAATTACGAGCAGTACTTC. Translating gives CASSQGPWGRNYEQYF.

The V call is TRBV7-3, the J call TRBJ2-3; D not certain. The germline V gene encodes CDR1 SGHTA and CDR2 FQGTGA. This CDR3 is built from 12 residues. V lost 5 bases, J lost 2 bases, and 5 bases lay in between. CDR3 loop: CASSHYTDTQYF. For the CDR3, the DNA is TGTGCCAGCAGCCACTACACAGATACGCAGTATTTT.

The sample holds a few counts of this clone. The V gene is TRBV21-1, the J gene TRBJ2-3. TRBV21-1 is labeled a pseudogene. CDR3 length: 20 residues. The CDR3 DNA reads TGTGCCAGCAGCAAAGAAGGGCCCTCCCCCGCCATTCAAGAGAGATGTACGCAGTATTTT. It encodes CASSKEGPSPAIQERCTQYF.

This clone was seen once. The chain carries TRBV4-2 and TRBJ2-7; the match to TRBD1 covers 7 bases. After removal of 5 bases from V and 5 bases from J, the junction contained 9 bases not matched to a gene. The CDR3 runs 14 residues. Germline CDR1 and CDR2: LGHNA and YNFKEQ. CDR3 residues: CASSAEGAGDEQYF. For the CDR3, the DNA is TGTGCCAGCAGCGCAGAGGGGGCCGGGGACGAGCAGTACTTC.

This chain uses TRBV4-2 with TRBJ2-3, with TRBD2 identical over 7 bases. The CDR3 runs to 15 residues. CDR1 is LGHNA and CDR2 is YNFKEQ in the germline V gene. Losses at the gene ends were 0 bases for V and 2 bases for J; bases not matched to a gene: 2. The CDR3, as DNA: TGTGCCAGCAGCCAAGAACTAGCGTACACAGATACGCAGTATTTT. This codes for CASSQELAYTDTQYF.

The chain employs TRBV5-5 and TRBJ1-1; D uncertain. The V and J ends lost 0 bases and 3 bases respectively, with 12 bases between them. The CDR3 loop spans 15 amino acids. Germline CDR1 and CDR2: SGHKS and YYEKEE (reference sequence). The CDR3 sequence is CASSLAGYVDTEAFF. CDR3 in DNA: TGTGCCAGCAGCTTGGCCGGGTATGTGGACACTGAAGCTTTCTTT.